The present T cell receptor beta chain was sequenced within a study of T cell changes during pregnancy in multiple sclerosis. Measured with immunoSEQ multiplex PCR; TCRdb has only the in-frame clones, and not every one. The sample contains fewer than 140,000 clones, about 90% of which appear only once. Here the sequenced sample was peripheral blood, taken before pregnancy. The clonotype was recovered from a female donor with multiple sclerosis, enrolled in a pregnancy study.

The DNA for the CDR3 is TGTGCCAGCAGCGTAGGAGGGCTGTATGGCTACACCTTC. Translation gives CASSVGGLYGYTF. V gene TRBV9 combines with J gene TRBJ1-2; D is unclear. Trimming stripped 0 bases from V and 5 bases from J, with 8 bases between. The CDR3 contains 13 residues. The germline gives CDR1 SGDLS, CDR2 YYNGEE.